This T cell receptor beta chain was obtained from a study of regulatory T cells in long-lasting Graves disease. Overall study: Antithyroid drug exposure in newly diagnosed Graves' patients had lasted under 3 months. Broader study findings: TCR diversity was lower in persistent than newly diagnosed Graves' disease.

Library construction for TCR beta used iRepertoire HTBI primers and Arm-PCR of CDR3 regions. TCRdb re-called the multiplex PCR reads through MiXCR, storing one row per CDR3 protein. Of about 540,000 distinct CDR3 sequences in the sample, about 14% were seen once. Trimming removed 2 bases from V and 5 bases from J, with 9 bases in between. The CDR3 is made up of 14 amino acids. CDR1 and CDR2 from the germline V gene are MNHEY and SMNVEV (reference sequence). Time point meaning: newly diagnosed GD, antithyroid drugs for less than 3 months. Generation of the TCR library employed RNA extracted from PBMCs. Comments on this clonotype: Its antigen remains unidentified. A read error may explain this, as a much larger clone is one base away. This CDR3 fails to terminate in the conserved phenylalanine or tryptophan, so it likely reflects a read error.

These data are also associated with another study on T cells in Graves' hyperthyroidism and ophthalmopathy.

This TCR derives from a man aged 25 to 40 with Graves disease. This material consisted of peripheral blood mononuclear cells (PBMCs), taken at new diagnosis, from a patient treated with antithyroid drugs. The chain combines TRBV27 with TRBJ2-2; D gene ambiguous. This chain's CDR3 is CASSLAYGTGELFS. The CDR3 DNA follows: TGTGCCAGCAGTTTAGCTTATGGTACCGGGGAGCTGTTTTCT.